Each of the 6 T cell receptor beta chains below was sequenced from the same sample in a study of T cells in women clearing cervical HPV infection. The method was immunoSEQ multiplex PCR; TCRdb's version includes in-frame clones alone and lacks a portion of them. The record lists 28,000 or so clones, of which the ten most abundant hold approximately 8.4%. Sequenced sample: blood buffy coat. All receptors derive from a woman between 18 and 70 years old with a cervical HPV16 infection that either progressed to CIN3+ or cleared (not recorded which).

To note about this clone: The CDR3 extends 3 residues past the end of the read, so its final part is completed from the germline J gene. This chain links TRBV7-9 with TRBJ1-5; maybe TRBD1 (6 bases). The CDR3 extends over 15 amino acids. CDR1 SEHNR and CDR2 FQNEAQ come from the germline V gene (reference sequence). Trimming took 5 bases from V and 2 from J, leaving 13 bases between them. The part of the CDR3 DNA that was read is TGTGCCAGCAGCGCAGGGGTTGGTGGCAATCAGCCC. It encodes CASSAGVGGNQP. The complete CDR3 reads CASSAGVGGNQPQHF. Looking up the rest from reference TRBV7-9 and TRBJ1-5 gives the full variable domain: DTGVSQNPRHKITKRGQNVTFRCDPISEHNRLYWYRQTLGQGPEFLTYFQNEAQLEKSRLLSDRFSAERPKGSFSTLEIQRTEQGDSAMYLCASSAGVGGNQPQHFGDGTRLSIL.

Worth noting for this clone: The read stops 3 residues short of the end of the CDR3; the missing end is completed from the germline J gene. This chain connects TRBV29-1 to TRBJ2-1, with 7 bases matching TRBD2. The germline CDR1 and CDR2 sequences are SQVTM and ANQGSEA. CDR3 size: 15 residues. J was trimmed by 7 bases and V by 4 bases; bases with no gene match: 13. CDR3 bases read: TGCAGCGTTGGGCGCGCGGGGGACCTTAGGAATGAG. It yields the protein CSVGRAGDLRNE. The full CDR3 is CSVGRAGDLRNEQFF.

To note about this clone: The CDR3 extends 3 residues past the end of the read, so its final part is completed from the germline J gene. The V call is TRBV7-9, the J call TRBJ1-4; weak D call: TRBD1 (5 bases). V lost 6 bases and J 3 bases, leaving 11 bases between the germline ends. This CDR3 has 14 residues. CDR1 and CDR2 from the germline V gene are SEHNR and FQNEAQ (reference sequence). The chain's CDR3 is CASRLGGSNEKLFF. Incomplete CDR3 DNA: TGTGCCAGCAGACTGGGGGGGTCTAATGAAAAA.

As concerns this clone: The read ends 3 residues shy of where the CDR3 ends; the end is completed using the germline J gene. V is TRBV6-2 or TRBV6-3 and J is TRBJ1-5; 9 bases map to TRBD1. CDR1 is MNHEY, CDR2 SVGEGT, per germline. The CDR3 covers 15 residues. V was pared by 6 bases and J by 4 bases, with 7 bases of the junction left unmatched. CDR3 DNA, as far as it was read: TGTGCCAGCAGCCAACAGGGGGCTGGAAATCAGCCC. Its protein product is CASSQQGAGNQP. The whole CDR3 sequence is CASSQQGAGNQPQHF.

A word on this clone: The read ends 3 residues early relative to the CDR3; the germline J gene fills the gap. The chain joins TRBV7-3 to TRBJ2-7; TRBD2 agrees at 7 bases. J lost 6 bases, V lost 5 bases, and 10 bases had no gene match. This CDR3 is 14 amino acids long. Looked up from germline, CDR1 is SGHTA and CDR2 is FQGTGA. The CDR3 loop reads CASSQASGLSEQYF. CDR3 DNA, as far as it was read: TGTGCCAGCAGCCAGGCTAGCGGCCTGTCCGAG.

With respect to this clone: The CDR3 goes on 3 residues after the read ends, and that part is filled in from the germline J gene. The genes are TRBV19 and TRBJ1-5; D is ambiguous. The CDR3 extends over 15 amino acids. Germline lookup yields CDR1 LNHDA and CDR2 SQIVND (reference sequence). V lost 5 bases, J lost 2 bases, and 13 bases lay in between. CDR3 sequence reads: CASSVRPLGNQPQHF. The covered CDR3 bases are TGTGCCAGTAGTGTACGTCCCCTAGGCAATCAGCCC.